These 27 T cell receptor beta chains originate from one sample sequenced in a study of blood T cell repertoires in COVID-19 (dated by TCRdb to 2018 to 2021). To prepare the library, the immunoSEQ multiplex PCR assay was applied. TCRdb's version of the immuneACCESS table is confined to in-frame rearrangements and falls short of the full clone set. An unresolved V gene accounts for under half of the shortfall where checked; the remainder is of unknown origin. The sample table records under 300,000 clones; approximately 80% of these occur just once. The ten largest make up about 3.2% of the sample. Source material: peripheral blood. These receptors were obtained from a woman aged 55-70 years with active or convalescent COVID-19.

In this sample, this clone turned up a few times. CDR3 bases: TGTGCCAGCAGCTTCTCGGGTCTGAACACTGAAGCTTTCTTT. Translated: CASSFSGLNTEAFF. The chain employs TRBV11-2 and TRBJ1-1; no clear D gene. The CDR3 has 14 amino acids. V shed 3 bases and J shed 0 bases, with 8 bases lying between them. Germline assignment: CDR1 SGHAT and CDR2 FQNNGV.

This chain links TRBV7-2 with TRBJ1-1, with D unresolved. In germline, CDR1 is SGHTA, CDR2 FQGNSA. V dropped 1 base and J dropped 4 bases, with 16 bases sitting between them. The CDR3 runs to 16 residues. CDR3 residues: CASSLGSGPLGTEAFF. CDR3 sequence (DNA): TGTGCCAGCAGCTTAGGTTCGGGTCCCCTGGGCACTGAAGCTTTCTTT.

The chain joins TRBV7-3 to TRBJ2-3; 7 bases are a match to TRBD2. The germline V gene encodes CDR1 SGHTA and CDR2 FQGTGA. The CDR3 runs to 12 residues. The trim removed 3 bases at V and 6 bases at J, leaving 0 bases unmatched. The CDR3 DNA follows: TGTGCCAGCAGCTTTAGCGGGGATACGCAGTATTTT. This sequence encodes CASSFSGDTQYF.

CDR3 coding DNA: TGTGCCAGTAGTATACGCCCCGGAGAAGGCTACGAGCAGTACTTC. It encodes CASSIRPGEGYEQYF. The chain employs TRBV19 and TRBJ2-7, with D uncertain. There are 15 residues in the CDR3. Germline V gene lookup returns CDR1 LNHDA and CDR2 SQIVND (reference sequence). Trimming pared 2 bases from V and 3 bases from J, leaving 14 bases between.

In the case of this clone: At the DNA level, this CDR3 is encoded by other sequences in the same sample as well. In nucleotides, the CDR3 is TGTGCCAGCAGCTTAGCAGGCGGAACTAACTATGGCTACACCTTC. It encodes CASSLAGGTNYGYTF. This chain connects TRBV7-9 to TRBJ1-2; no clear D gene. V lost 0 bases to trimming and J lost 0 bases, with 8 bases between them. The CDR3 covers 15 residues. The germline V gene encodes CDR1 SEHNR and CDR2 FQNEAQ (reference sequence).

This clone appeared a few times. As DNA, the CDR3 is TGTGCCAGCTCACCACGCGCGGGCACTGAAGCTTTCTTT. Amino acid sequence: CASSPRAGTEAFF. The chain has TRBV18 and TRBJ1-1; D is ambiguous. V dropped 1 base and J dropped 4 bases, with 7 bases sitting between them. CDR1 and CDR2 from the germline V gene are KGHSH and LQKENI. The CDR3 has 13 residues.

The rearrangement joins TRBV4-2 to TRBJ1-5; 11 bases fit TRBD1. CDR3 length equals 17 residues. V gave up 3 bases and J gave up 3 bases; unmatched junction bases: 7. CDR1 is LGHNA and CDR2 is YNFKEQ in the germline V gene. The CDR3 DNA follows: TGTGCCAGCAGCCACCTGGGACAGGGGGAATACAATCAGCCCCAGCATTTT. Residues: CASSHLGQGEYNQPQHF.

CDR3 bases: TGCGCCAGCAGCCGGCTGGGACAGGGGTTTGAAAAACTGTTTTTT. This encodes CASSRLGQGFEKLFF. This chain connects TRBV4-3 to TRBJ1-4, with 10 bases identical to TRBD1. Losses at the gene ends were 4 bases for V and 7 bases for J; bases not matched to a gene: 6. Germline V gene sequence: CDR1 LGHNA, CDR2 YSLEER. This CDR3 has 15 residues.

The chain couples TRBV5-4 to TRBJ2-7; 9 bases are a match to TRBD1. CDR3 length: 16 amino acids. The V segment lost 0 bases and the J segment 3 bases; nucleotides outside the gene matches: 7. Germline assignment: CDR1 SGHNT and CDR2 YYREEE (reference sequence). The CDR3 loop is CASSLEPGTGSYEQYF. CDR3 coding DNA: TGTGCCAGCAGCTTGGAACCCGGGACAGGGAGCTACGAGCAGTACTTC.

The chain joins TRBV3-1 (or the pseudogene TRBV3-2) to TRBJ2-1, with 14 nucleotides matching TRBD2. CDR3 length: 14 amino acids. V gave up 3 bases and J gave up 8 bases; unmatched junction bases: 0. Germline V gene sequence: CDR1 LGHDT, CDR2 YNNKEL (reference sequence). Here the CDR3 reads CASSQTSGGDEQFF. The CDR3 coding sequence is TGTGCCAGCAGCCAGACTAGCGGGGGGGATGAGCAGTTCTTC.

The rearrangement uses TRBV2 and TRBJ2-1; 11 positions agree with TRBD2. The V gene's germline CDR1 is SNHLY and CDR2 FYNNEI. Unmatched junction bases numbered 16, after V lost 11 bases and J lost 7 bases. This CDR3 comprises 16 residues. CDR3 amino acids: CAGRRASGGLVNEQFF. The CDR3 nucleotides are TGTGCCGGACGCAGGGCTAGCGGGGGGTTGGTAAATGAGCAGTTCTTC.

This clone has more than one count but fewer than ten. This chain uses TRBV5-1 with TRBJ2-7; 13 bases match TRBD2. The CDR3 covers 15 residues. Trimming took 1 base from V and 4 from J; bases not matched to a gene: 2. Germline loops: CDR1 SGHRS, CDR2 YFSETQ. The CDR3 nucleotides are TGCGCCAGCAGCTTGACTAGCGGGGGGGTGTACGAGCAGTACTTC. The encoded protein is CASSLTSGGVYEQYF. Full variable domain (rest looked up from reference TRBV5-1 and TRBJ2-7): KAGVTQTPRYLIKTRGQQVTLSCSPISGHRSVSWYQQTPGQGLQFLFEYFSETQRNKGNFPGRFSGRQFSNSRSEMNVSTLELGDSALYLCASSLTSGGVYEQYFGPGTRLTVT.

The chain combines TRBV3-1 (or the pseudogene TRBV3-2) with TRBJ1-1, with D uncertain. V lost 3 bases and J 3 bases, leaving 5 bases between the germline ends. The germline CDR1 and CDR2 sequences are LGHDT and YNNKEL (reference sequence). There are 12 residues in the CDR3. Here the CDR3 reads CASSHPDTEAFF. CDR3 nucleotide sequence: TGTGCCAGCAGCCACCCCGACACTGAAGCTTTCTTT.

In nucleotides, the CDR3 is TGTGCCAGTAGTATGAGCCTGGGGCCCACCGGGGAGCTGTTTTTT. This codes for CASSMSLGPTGELFF. This chain joins TRBV19 and TRBJ2-2; TRBD1 might be the D (5 bases). Germline V gene data show CDR1 as LNHDA and CDR2 as SQIVND (reference sequence). The CDR3 length is 15 residues. The V gene lost 3 bases and the J gene lost 4 bases, with 12 bases spanning the gap. Variable domain in full (rest from reference TRBV19 and TRBJ2-2): DGGITQSPKYLFRKEGQNVTLSCEQNLNHDAMYWYRQDPGQGLRLIYYSQIVNDFQKGDIAEGYSVSREKKESFPLTVTSAQKNPTAFYLCASSMSLGPTGELFFGEGSRLTVL.

V usage is TRBV25-1 and J usage is TRBJ2-7, with D perhaps matching TRBD2 (6 bases). V was cut by 1 base and J by 3 bases, with 13 bases left in between. The germline V gene encodes CDR1 MGHDK and CDR2 SYGVNS. The CDR3 covers 15 residues. The chain's CDR3 is CASSESAGAHYEQYF. For the CDR3, the DNA is TGTGCCAGCAGTGAATCAGCGGGTGCCCACTACGAGCAGTACTTC.

This clone came up a few times. The V call is TRBV11-3, the J call TRBJ2-3, with TRBD2 as a possible D gene (7 bases). V lost 3 bases to trimming and J lost 3 bases, with 16 bases between them. The germline CDR1 and CDR2 sequences are SGHNT and YENEEA. The CDR3 contains 16 residues. The CDR3 loop reads CASSFGSGGLTDTQYF. The CDR3, as DNA: TGTGCCAGCAGCTTCGGTTCCGGGGGGCTAACAGATACGCAGTATTTT.

This chain connects TRBV12-5 to TRBJ2-5, with 11 bases that match TRBD2. V was pared by 5 bases and J by 2 bases, with 7 bases of the junction left unmatched. CDR1 is LGHNT and CDR2 is FRNRAP in the germline V gene. This CDR3 contains 16 residues. This CDR3 reads CASGTRLAGTQETQYF. In DNA, the CDR3 is TGTGCTAGTGGTACCCGACTAGCGGGGACGCAAGAGACCCAGTACTTC.

This chain connects TRBV4-2 to TRBJ2-6, with 7 nucleotides matching TRBD1. The germline gives CDR1 LGHNA, CDR2 YNFKEQ. V lost 1 base to trimming and J lost 1 base; unmatched junction nucleotides: 10. The CDR3 consists of 19 residues. CDR3 nucleotide sequence: TGTGCCAGCAGCCAAGCTGACAGGGCTCGAATTTCTGGGGCCAACGTCCTGACTTTC. Translation gives CASSQADRARISGANVLTF.

The chain joins TRBV28 to TRBJ1-1; 9 bases fit TRBD1. CDR1 and CDR2 from the germline V gene are MDHEN and SYDVKM. This CDR3 region has 16 residues. V shed 5 bases, J shed 7 bases, and the junction held 14 bases outside the gene matches. CDR3 protein: CASSAHRGRIWSEAFF. The CDR3 nucleotides are TGTGCCAGCAGTGCCCACAGGGGGCGCATTTGGAGTGAAGCTTTCTTT.

The CDR3 reads CASTATLAGGTGELFF. The CDR3 nucleotides are TGTGCCAGCACCGCCACTCTAGCGGGGGGCACCGGGGAGCTGTTTTTT. J is TRBJ2-2 and V is TRBV9; TRBD2 agrees at 11 bases. V was pared by 6 bases and J by 4 bases, with 8 bases of the junction left unmatched. The germline gives CDR1 SGDLS, CDR2 YYNGEE. This CDR3 comprises 16 residues.

V and J are TRBV29-1 and TRBJ2-5; TRBD1 agrees at 7 bases. CDR1 and CDR2 from the germline V gene are SQVTM and ANQGSEA. CDR3 length: 13 residues. Trimming removed 6 bases from V and 2 bases from J; junction bases left unmatched: 6. This CDR3 reads CSVTGLAQETQYF. The DNA for the CDR3 is TGCAGCGTGACAGGGTTAGCTCAAGAGACCCAGTACTTC. Filled out from reference TRBV29-1 and TRBJ2-5, the complete variable domain reads SAVISQKPSRDICQRGTSLTIQCQVDSQVTMMFWYRQQPGQSLTLIATANQGSEATYESGFVIDKFPISRPNLTFSTLTVSNMSPEDSSIYLCSVTGLAQETQYFGPGTRLLVL.

The CDR3 spells CASSLTGDLNTEAFF. DNA for the CDR3: TGCGCCAGCAGCTTGACCGGAGACCTGAACACTGAAGCTTTCTTT. The V call is TRBV5-1, the J call TRBJ1-1, with D unclear. The CDR3 runs 15 residues. The germline gives CDR1 SGHRS, CDR2 YFSETQ. V dropped 1 base and J dropped 0 bases, with 10 bases sitting between them.

The rearrangement joins TRBV19 to TRBJ1-4, with D hard to call. Trimming cost V 0 bases and J 3 bases, with 5 bases left between them. Germline V gene lookup returns CDR1 LNHDA and CDR2 SQIVND (reference sequence). This CDR3 contains 14 residues. The CDR3 spells CASSIDRANEKLFF. The CDR3 DNA is TGTGCCAGTAGTATAGATCGAGCTAATGAAAAACTGTTTTTT.

This chain connects TRBV4-1 to TRBJ2-7, with TRBD1 matching 9 bases. Germline V gene data show CDR1 as MGHRA and CDR2 as YSYEKL. The ends lost 1 base at V and 9 bases at J; junction bases unmatched: 13. CDR3 length: 16 amino acids. The CDR3 DNA reads TGCGCCAGCAGCCAAGGGGCTCGGACAGGGGTTTCCGCGCAGTACTTC. This translates into CASSQGARTGVSAQYF.

This clone has a handful of counts. The chain carries TRBV12-3 or TRBV12-4 and TRBJ2-1; weak D call: TRBD2 (6 bases). V lost 1 base, J lost 5 bases, and 6 bases lay in between. This CDR3 has 13 amino acids. The CDR3: CASSLGTNNEQFF. CDR3 DNA: TGTGCCAGCAGTTTAGGGACTAACAATGAGCAGTTCTTC.

J is TRBJ1-1 and V is TRBV7-3; D gene unclear. V lost 2 bases, J lost 0 bases, and 10 bases lay in between. Germline V lookup: CDR1 SGHTA, CDR2 FQGTGA. The CDR3 sequence is 15 residues long. The CDR3 sequence is CASSLQASMNTEAFF. The CDR3 region has the DNA TGTGCCAGCAGCTTACAGGCCTCGATGAACACTGAAGCTTTCTTT.

The rearrangement links TRBV2 to TRBJ1-5; 7 bases align to TRBD1. Trimming cost V 6 bases and J 1 base; bases outside gene matches: 3. Germline V lookup: CDR1 SNHLY, CDR2 FYNNEI. The length of the CDR3 is 14 residues. CDR3 residues: CASSRQGSNQPQHF. The CDR3 coding sequence is TGTGCCAGCAGCAGACAGGGAAGCAATCAGCCCCAGCATTTT.